The rows below give T cell receptor beta chains drawn from one sample of a study of blood T cell repertoires in COVID-19. Profiling relied on immunoSEQ multiplex PCR, and the TCRdb table lists in-frame clones only, not all of them. The sample carries more than 140,000 clones, approximately 86% recorded once. Input material: peripheral blood. Receptors originate from a woman aged 60 to 75 with acute or convalescent COVID-19. Each CDR3 is given with its conserved first and last residue. D genes are given only for firm matches. Only part of the rows carry a size: once, few, many, or a class if the clone is expanded.

d_call	j_call	v_call	clone_size	cdr3_nt	cdr3_aa
NA	TRBJ1-1	TRBV7-9	NA	TGTGCCAGCAGCCGAGGACAGCACACTGAAGCTTTCTTT	CASSRGQHTEAFF
NA	TRBJ2-1	TRBV11-3	NA	TGTGCCAGCAGCTTAGAAGGAGAGCGACCCGAGTACAATGAGCAGTTCTTC	CASSLEGERPEYNEQFF
TRBD1	TRBJ1-5	TRBV6-2/TRBV6-3	NA	TGTGCCAGCAGTTCGACTTTTATACAGGGGGCAGGGGCGAATCAGCCCCAGCATTTT	CASSSTFIQGAGANQPQHF
NA	TRBJ1-1	TRBV18	NA	TGTGCCAGCTCACGGTCCCAGGGGCTGAACACTGAAGCTTTCTTT	CASSRSQGLNTEAFF
TRBD1	TRBJ1-1	TRBV9	NA	TGTGCCAGCAGCTTTGGACAGGAGACTGAAGCTTTCTTT	CASSFGQETEAFF
TRBD1	TRBJ1-2	TRBV29-1	NA	TGCAGCGTTGAAGGAATTGACCAGGGGGCGCTTACTTATGGCTACACCTTC	CSVEGIDQGALTYGYTF
TRBD1	TRBJ2-2	TRBV3-1/TRBV3-2	NA	TGTGCCAGCAGCCAAGGGGCAGGGGGTCCCACCGGGGAGCTGTTTTTT	CASSQGAGGPTGELFF
TRBD2	TRBJ2-1	TRBV11-3	NA	TGTGCCAGCAGCCCCCGGACTAGCGGGGGGTGGGTCAATGAGCAGTTCTTC	CASSPRTSGGWVNEQFF
TRBD2	TRBJ2-1	TRBV15	NA	TGTGCCACCAGCAACCGGGGAAGAATGGCTAGCGGGGGGGTATCTCTCTACAATGAGCAGTTCTTC	CATSNRGRMASGGVSLYNEQFF
NA	TRBJ2-5	TRBV6-1	NA	TGTGCCAGCAGTGACCCAGGGTTACGGGAGACCCAGTACTTC	CASSDPGLRETQYF
TRBD1	TRBJ1-5	TRBV6-5	NA	TGTGCCAGCAGTAAGGACCCCAGGGGGAATCAGCCCCAGCATTTT	CASSKDPRGNQPQHF
NA	TRBJ1-1	TRBV4-1	few	TGCGCCAGCAGCTCCCCTACAGTTCGCACTGAAGCTTTCTTT	CASSSPTVRTEAFF
NA	TRBJ1-2	TRBV27	few	TGTGCCAGCCGACTCGGGGGGGTCGGTGGCTACACCTTC	CASRLGGVGGYTF
NA	TRBJ1-4	TRBV7-3	NA	TGTGCCAGCAGCCCCGGGAAGGGTGAAAAACTGTTTTTT	CASSPGKGEKLFF
NA	TRBJ2-7	TRBV5-4	NA	TGTGCCAGCAGCCCCAGGGGCGTCGGCTACGAGCAGTACTTC	CASSPRGVGYEQYF
TRBD2	TRBJ2-2	TRBV6-5	NA	TGTGCCAGCAGTTCCGGTCGCGGGGGGCGTCCCGGGGAGCTGTTTTTT	CASSSGRGGRPGELFF
NA	TRBJ2-7	TRBV9	NA	TGTGCCAGCAGCGTAGGAGAAACCTACGAGCAGTACTTC	CASSVGETYEQYF
NA	TRBJ2-2	TRBV18	NA	TGTGCCAGCTCACCAGGGCCGAGGGGGAGATCGAACACCGGGGAGCTGTTTTTT	CASSPGPRGRSNTGELFF
NA	TRBJ2-3	TRBV6-1	NA	TGTGCCAGCAGTGAAAGAGGGGTCCCGGGGGAAGGAGATACGCAGTATTTT	CASSERGVPGEGDTQYF
NA	TRBJ2-6	TRBV4-1	once	TGCGCCAGCAGCCAAGATCTTGCCCCACAGGGTTTGGGCTCTGGGGCCAACGTCCTGACTTTC	CASSQDLAPQGLGSGANVLTF
TRBD1	TRBJ1-6	TRBV4-2	NA	TGTGCCAGCAGCCCAGGGGGCCGCGGATCACCCCTCCACTTT	CASSPGGRGSPLHF
TRBD1	TRBJ1-2	TRBV18	NA	TGTGCCAGCTCACCACCGGGACAGGGTGGCTACACCTTC	CASSPPGQGGYTF
TRBD1	TRBJ2-5	TRBV27	NA	TGTGCCAGCAGGGTCGACAGGGCCAAGGGCGAGACCCAGTACTTC	CASRVDRAKGETQYF
NA	TRBJ1-5	TRBV5-8	NA	TGTGCCAGCAGCTTGGGCCTCTTGAGACAGCCCCAGCATTTT	CASSLGLLRQPQHF
TRBD2	TRBJ2-2	TRBV9	NA	TGTGCCAGCAGCGTAGCGGCGGGGGGCGGACACGGGGAGCTGTTTTTT	CASSVAAGGGHGELFF
TRBD2	TRBJ2-5	TRBV12-3/TRBV12-4	few	TGTGCCAGCGCGACTAGCGGGGGAGAGACCCAGTACTTC	CASATSGGETQYF
NA	TRBJ1-2	TRBV19	NA	TGTGCCAGTAGTATACAGGGTTATGGCTACACCTTC	CASSIQGYGYTF
NA	TRBJ2-7	TRBV10-3	NA	TGTGCCATCAGTGACGGTGGGCAGGCCTACGAGCAGTACTTC	CAISDGGQAYEQYF
NA	TRBJ2-7	TRBV20-1	NA	TGCAGTGCTAGTTCACACCACTACGAGCAGTACTTC	CSASSHHYEQYF
TRBD1	TRBJ1-4	TRBV4-1	NA	TGCGCCAGCAGCCAAGGCACCGGGACAGGACGGGAAAAACTGTTTTTT	CASSQGTGTGREKLFF
TRBD1	TRBJ2-5	TRBV10-3	once	TGTGCCATCAGTGCCCACGACAGGGGGCCCGGACCACCCTACCAAGAGACCCAGTACTTC	CAISAHDRGPGPPYQETQYF
NA	TRBJ1-3	TRBV6-5	NA	TGTGCCAGCAGAGCAGGGCCTTCTGGAAACACCATATATTTT	CASRAGPSGNTIYF
NA	TRBJ2-1	TRBV9	NA	TGTGCCAGCAGCGTAGAAAGCGGACGTGAGCAGTTCTTC	CASSVESGREQFF
NA	TRBJ1-2	TRBV28	NA	TGTGCCAGCAGGACAACGATCGGGGGGGCGGTGAACTATGGCTACACCTTC	CASRTTIGGAVNYGYTF
NA	TRBJ1-2	TRBV7-8	few	TGTGCCAGCAGTCCCACGGGGGGCGGCTATGGCTACACCTTC	CASSPTGGGYGYTF